This entry lists 21 T cell receptor beta chains sequenced from one sample in a study of T cell repertoires in cytomegalovirus infection (dated by TCRdb to between 2018 and 2021). The listed sequencing device is Illumina HiSeq 1500. The raw public data were reprocessed by TCRdb itself: fastp quality trimming at Q25, MiXCR clonotype calling, in-frame beta chains only. Rows merge per CDR3 protein into single entries with the most common DNA and genes. The sample table shows some 920,000 distinct CDR3 sequences, and roughly 30% are seen once. About an eighth of the sample is held by the ten biggest clonotypes. Their antigens remain unidentified. The treatment or condition label corresponds to: in vitro stimulation with specific CMV peptide epitopes to enrich CMV-specific T cells. The sample was cultured CD8+ T cells from PBMCs, taken from culture after CMV antigen stimulation. These TCRs come from a human donor in good health (CMV status not recorded). Some clones in this sample may be carry-over from other donors' samples.

The chain uses TRBV23-1 and TRBJ2-7; 9 nucleotides agree with TRBD2. TRBV23-1 is recorded as an ORF, its role being uncertain. The V segment lost 2 bases and the J segment 3 bases; nucleotides outside the gene matches: 11. The CDR3 is made up of 17 amino acids. The DNA for the CDR3 is TGCGCCAGCAGTCAAAGAGGGGCTAGCGGGACCTTCTACGAGCAGTACGTC. The encoded protein is CASSQRGASGTFYEQYV.

The rearrangement links TRBV6-6 to TRBJ2-3; maybe TRBD2 (6 bases). Trimming took off 3 bases at V and 3 bases at J, with 13 bases between the two ends. Germline assignment: CDR1 MNHNY and CDR2 SVGAGI (reference sequence). This CDR3 has 15 amino acids. CDR3 residues: CASSYLAGRTDTQYF. In DNA form, the CDR3 reads TGTGCCAGCAGTTATCTGGCAGGGAGGACAGATACGCAGTATTTT.

Only a few counts were recorded for this clonotype. V is TRBV7-9 and J is TRBJ1-2, with D unresolved. V shed 2 bases and J shed 4 bases, with 8 bases lying between them. This CDR3 is built from 13 residues. Germline CDR1 reads SEHNR; CDR2 reads FQNEAQ (reference sequence). The CDR3 loop is CASSLQDLYGYTF. The CDR3 nucleotides read TGTGCCAGCAGCTTACAAGACCTCTATGGCTACACCTTC. The full variable domain, completed using reference TRBV7-9 and TRBJ1-2, is DTGVSQNPRHKITKRGQNVTFRCDPISEHNRLYWYRQTLGQGPEFLTYFQNEAQLEKSRLLSDRFSAERPKGSFSTLEIQRTEQGDSAMYLCASSLQDLYGYTFGSGTRLTVV.

This clonotype showed up many times. The V call is TRBV7-8, the J call TRBJ1-1, with D unclear. Deletions cut 1 base from V and 6 bases from J, with 9 bases between. Looked up from germline, CDR1 is SGHVS and CDR2 is FQNEAQ. This CDR3 contains 13 residues. Here the CDR3 reads CASSLEGWPEAFF. CDR3 in DNA: TGTGCCAGCAGCTTAGAAGGGTGGCCTGAAGCTTTCTTT.

V and J are TRBV4-2 and TRBJ1-1; unclear D gene. The V gene lost 1 base and the J gene lost 0 bases, with 12 bases spanning the gap. Per the germline V gene, CDR1 is LGHNA and CDR2 is YNFKEQ. The CDR3 is 16 amino acids. The DNA of the CDR3 is TGTGCCAGCAGCCAAGGGGAGGGCAGCTTGAACACTGAAGCTTTCTTT. Its translation: CASSQGEGSLNTEAFF.

The chain links TRBV27 to TRBJ1-5, with a weak D call TRBD1 (6 bases). Germline values: CDR1 MNHEY, CDR2 SMNVEV (reference sequence). V was clipped by 6 bases and J by 7 bases, with 16 bases between them. The CDR3 is 14 residues long. The CDR3 DNA sequence: TGTGCCAGCAGCCTTTTGGGGGGCCGACAGCCCCAGCATTTT. Protein: CASSLLGGRQPQHF.

A remark on this clonotype: A much larger clone lies one base from this, so it may be a read error. The gene calls are TRBV7-6 and TRBJ2-1; D perhaps matches TRBD2 (6 bases). Germline V lookup: CDR1 SGHVS, CDR2 FNYEAQ. With 1 base removed from V and 8 bases from J, the gap between germline ends came to 18 bases. This CDR3 is built from 16 residues. The CDR3 spells CASSLDVEGLGDEQFF. Written as DNA, the CDR3 is TGTGCCAGCAGCTTAGATGTGGAGGGCCTCGGAGATGAGCAGTTCTTC.

Comment on this clonotype: This may come from a read error, since a much larger clone is one base off. This chain connects TRBV7-6 to TRBJ2-3, with 11 bases aligning to TRBD2. CDR3 size: 20 residues. Germline values: CDR1 SGHVS, CDR2 FNYEAQ. CDR3 region: CASSSGLADRDVFSTDTQYF. CDR3 coding DNA: TGTGCTAGCAGCTCGGGACTAGCGGACCGAGATGTTTTTAGCACAGATACGCAGTATTTT.

The chain couples TRBV29-1 to TRBJ2-1; D tentatively reads TRBD1 or TRBD2 (6 bases each). V dropped 0 bases and J dropped 3 bases, with 15 bases sitting between them. The germline gives CDR1 SQVTM, CDR2 ANQGSEA. The CDR3 covers 16 residues. This chain's CDR3 is CSVEDPARGGYNEQFF. CDR3 nucleotide sequence: TGCAGCGTTGAAGATCCGGCCAGGGGAGGCTACAATGAGCAGTTCTTC.

The rearrangement uses TRBV7-8 and TRBJ2-7; TRBD2 agrees at 8 bases. J was trimmed by 3 bases and V by 2 bases; bases with no gene match: 6. Germline V gene sequence: CDR1 SGHVS, CDR2 FQNEAQ. The CDR3 totals 15 residues. The CDR3: CASSLFTGGHYEQYV. CDR3 DNA sequence: TGTGCCAGCAGCTTATTCACGGGGGGGCACTACGAGCAGTACGTC.

The V gene is TRBV7-3, the J gene TRBJ2-1; TRBD2 agrees at 8 bases. The CDR3 runs to 18 residues. V was clipped by 7 bases and J by 0 bases; unmatched bases: 14. CDR1 is SGHTA and CDR2 is FQGTGA in the germline V gene. The chain's CDR3 is CASTLRASGPSSYNEQFF. Here the CDR3 DNA reads TGTGCCAGCACTCTTCGGGCTAGCGGGCCGAGCTCCTACAATGAGCAGTTCTTC.

This clonotype has only a few counts. This chain uses TRBV4-1 with TRBJ1-6; tentatively, D is TRBD1 (5 bases). The V end was cut by 0 bases, the J end by 10 bases, with 22 bases between. The CDR3 totals 18 residues. Germline CDR1 and CDR2: MGHRA and YSYEKL. Written as DNA, the CDR3 is TGCGCCAGCAGCCAAGACGGTAGGAAAGGGGTGAATGGATCACCCCTCCACTTT. Translated: CASSQDGRKGVNGSPLHF.

This clonotype was recorded at least ten times. This sequence joins TRBV7-2 and TRBJ2-7; 11 positions agree with TRBD2. This CDR3 has 17 residues. V gave up 5 bases and J gave up 0 bases; unmatched junction bases: 9. Germline assignment: CDR1 SGHTA and CDR2 FQGNSA. The CDR3 DNA follows: TGTGCCAGCAGCGGCTCTAGCGGGGGGTTAAGCTCCTACGAGCAGTACTTC. Its protein product is CASSGSSGGLSSYEQYF.

V usage is TRBV20-1 and J usage is TRBJ1-6, with D possibly TRBD1 on 5 matching bases. This CDR3 comprises 13 residues. Germline lookup yields CDR1 DFQATT and CDR2 SNEGSKA (reference sequence). Trimming pared 6 bases from V and 5 bases from J, leaving 11 bases between. The CDR3 is CSAVDRHNSPLHF. The CDR3 DNA reads TGCAGTGCCGTCGACAGACATAATTCACCCCTCCACTTT.

The chain has TRBV28 and TRBJ1-2; D ambiguous. CDR3 length: 13 residues. Trimming removed 8 bases from V and 2 bases from J, with 12 bases in between. In germline, CDR1 is MDHEN, CDR2 SYDVKM. The CDR3 sequence: CASSKPRNYGYTF. CDR3 sequence (DNA): TGTGCCAGCTCTAAGCCGAGAAACTATGGCTACACCTTC.

This clonotype occurred once. The chain couples TRBV6-6 to TRBJ1-2; 7 nucleotides line up with TRBD1. This CDR3 has 16 residues. Germline CDR1 reads MNHNY; CDR2 reads SVGAGI (reference sequence). V shed 2 bases, J shed 4 bases, and the junction held 10 bases outside the gene matches. The CDR3 coding sequence is TGTGCCAGCAGTTACGAGCAGGCAGGGGGTCTCTATGGCTACACCTTC. This codes for CASSYEQAGGLYGYTF.

This clonotype was picked up many times. The chain employs TRBV7-6 and TRBJ2-7; tentative D call: TRBD1 (6 bases). The CDR3 spans 13 residues. V was shortened by 5 bases and J by 7 bases, with 15 bases between the two germline ends. Germline CDR1 is SGHVS and CDR2 is FNYEAQ. CDR3 coding DNA: TGTGCCAGCAGCCCTGGACAGACTACAGAGCAGTACTTC. Encoded protein: CASSPGQTTEQYF.

V is TRBV20-1 and J is TRBJ2-7; D could derive from TRBD1 or TRBD2 (5 bases each). Germline V lookup: CDR1 DFQATT, CDR2 SNEGSKA (reference sequence). The CDR3 is made up of 13 amino acids. V was cut by 8 bases and J by 1 base, with 15 bases left in between. DNA for the CDR3: TGCAGTACGCTAGGGACCGAGTCCTACGAGCAGTACTTC. Residues: CSTLGTESYEQYF.

In this sample, this clonotype turned up many times. V gene TRBV7-6 combines with J gene TRBJ2-2, with 10 nucleotides matching TRBD2. The CDR3 sequence is 16 residues long. J lost 0 bases, V lost 4 bases, and 2 bases had no gene match. CDR1 SGHVS and CDR2 FNYEAQ come from the germline V gene. The CDR3 reads CASSSGTSANTGELFF. The CDR3 bases are TGTGCCAGCAGCTCGGGGACTAGCGCGAACACCGGGGAGCTGTTTTTT.

The V gene is TRBV19, the J gene TRBJ2-4; D may be TRBD1 or TRBD2 (5 bases each). Deletions cut 1 base from V and 8 bases from J, with 21 bases between. CDR3 size: 17 residues. The V gene's germline CDR1 is LNHDA and CDR2 SQIVND (reference sequence). The CDR3, as DNA: TGTGCCAGTAGTATAGTGCACGGGGACGCGACCTGGGACATTCAGTACTTC. Encoded protein: CASSIVHGDATWDIQYF.

Many counts were recorded for this clonotype. The chain is built from TRBV6-1 and TRBJ2-7; possibly TRBD1 for D (5 bases). V dropped 3 bases and J dropped 2 bases, with 8 bases sitting between them. Germline V gene data show CDR1 as MNHNS and CDR2 as SASEGT. The CDR3 consists of 13 residues. CDR3: CASSDDSPYEQYF. CDR3 bases: TGTGCCAGCAGTGACGACAGCCCCTACGAGCAGTACTTC.